These 8 T cell receptor beta chains share one sample of origin, sequenced in a study of shared clonotypes between healthy human individuals. This table comes from immunoSEQ multiplex PCR, and its TCRdb copy is limited to in-frame clones, with some not included. Among hundreds of thousands of clones listed, over 90% were seen once. In the naive CD8 group, cells lacked CD45RO and were positively selected for CCR7, so terminally differentiated effector memory CD45RA+ cells were left out. The sample consisted of naive CD8+ T cells sorted from blood. The origin of the receptors is a man aged 25-45 years in good health.

The CDR3 loop reads CASNPFRGEGEAFF. The DNA for the CDR3 is TGTGCCAGCAACCCATTTAGGGGGGAGGGTGAAGCTTTCTTT. This sequence joins TRBV2 and TRBJ1-1; perhaps TRBD1 as D (6 bases). CDR1 and CDR2 from the germline V gene are SNHLY and FYNNEI. The CDR3 runs to 14 residues. With 7 bases removed from V and 7 bases from J, the gap between germline ends came to 19 bases. Variable domain in full (rest from reference TRBV2 and TRBJ1-1): EPEVTQTPSHQVTQMGQEVILRCVPISNHLYFYWYRQILGQKVEFLVSFYNNEISEKSEIFDDQFSVERPDGSNFTLKIRSTKLEDSAMYFCASNPFRGEGEAFFGQGTRLTVV.

The chain has TRBV10-2 and TRBJ2-7; D might be TRBD1 (5 bases). The CDR3 sequence is 13 residues long. Between the trimmed V and J ends, which lost 2 bases and 2 bases, there was a span of 7 bases. Per germline, CDR1 WSHSY and CDR2 SAAADI. The CDR3 sequence is CASSESRAYEQYF. The CDR3 region has the DNA TGCGCCAGCAGTGAGAGCAGGGCCTACGAGCAGTACTTC.

The rearrangement links TRBV10-1 to TRBJ2-7; 7 bases agree with TRBD2. J lost 2 bases, V lost 9 bases, and 16 bases had no gene match. The length of the CDR3 is 16 residues. Germline CDR1 reads WNHNN; CDR2 reads SYGVQD (reference sequence). The DNA for the CDR3 is TGCGCCAGTTGGGATGGTGGGGGGGAGGGGACCTACGAGCAGTACTTC. Its translation is CASWDGGGEGTYEQYF.

The chain carries TRBV29-1 and TRBJ2-7; D is ambiguous. This CDR3 comprises 14 residues. CDR1 is SQVTM and CDR2 is ANQGSEA in the germline V gene. V was pared by 0 bases and J by 0 bases, with 9 bases between. The CDR3, as DNA: TGCAGCGTTGAAGATCAGAGCAGCTCCTACGAGCAGTACTTC. Protein: CSVEDQSSSYEQYF.

Many counts were recorded for this clone. The genes are TRBV7-8 and TRBJ1-4; 8 bases fit TRBD1. This CDR3 comprises 16 residues. The J segment lost 3 bases and the V segment lost 5 bases, leaving 8 bases of the junction unmatched. Germline values: CDR1 SGHVS, CDR2 FQNEAQ. Written as DNA, the CDR3 is TGTGCCAGCAGCCGAGGACAGGGTTTGGCTAATGAAAAACTGTTTTTT. It specifies CASSRGQGLANEKLFF.

The J gene is TRBJ2-7, the V gene TRBV6-5; D is ambiguous. Per germline, CDR1 MNHEY and CDR2 SVGAGI. CDR3 length: 15 amino acids. V was trimmed by 9 bases and J by 2 bases, leaving 20 bases between them. The CDR3 protein is CARTTEKEKTYEQYF. CDR3 coding DNA: TGTGCCAGGACCACCGAGAAGGAAAAGACCTACGAGCAGTACTTC.

The CDR3 DNA reads TGTGCCAGCAGCAATAGACAGGGACAGACGGACATTCAGTACTTC. Protein product: CASSNRQGQTDIQYF. V and J are TRBV7-2 and TRBJ2-4; 7 positions match TRBD1. J was trimmed by 8 bases and V by 5 bases; bases with no gene match: 12. The germline gives CDR1 SGHTA, CDR2 FQGNSA. The CDR3 is made up of 15 amino acids.

The chain couples TRBV29-1 to TRBJ1-2; no reliable D call. The germline V gene encodes CDR1 SQVTM and CDR2 ANQGSEA. The CDR3 loop spans 13 amino acids. V dropped 0 bases and J dropped 5 bases, with 10 bases sitting between them. The DNA of the CDR3 is TGCAGCGTTGAAGATCCCAGGATTTATGGCTACACCTTC. It yields the protein CSVEDPRIYGYTF. The whole variable domain, filled in from reference TRBV29-1 and TRBJ1-2, reads SAVISQKPSRDICQRGTSLTIQCQVDSQVTMMFWYRQQPGQSLTLIATANQGSEATYESGFVIDKFPISRPNLTFSTLTVSNMSPEDSSIYLCSVEDPRIYGYTFGSGTRLTVV.